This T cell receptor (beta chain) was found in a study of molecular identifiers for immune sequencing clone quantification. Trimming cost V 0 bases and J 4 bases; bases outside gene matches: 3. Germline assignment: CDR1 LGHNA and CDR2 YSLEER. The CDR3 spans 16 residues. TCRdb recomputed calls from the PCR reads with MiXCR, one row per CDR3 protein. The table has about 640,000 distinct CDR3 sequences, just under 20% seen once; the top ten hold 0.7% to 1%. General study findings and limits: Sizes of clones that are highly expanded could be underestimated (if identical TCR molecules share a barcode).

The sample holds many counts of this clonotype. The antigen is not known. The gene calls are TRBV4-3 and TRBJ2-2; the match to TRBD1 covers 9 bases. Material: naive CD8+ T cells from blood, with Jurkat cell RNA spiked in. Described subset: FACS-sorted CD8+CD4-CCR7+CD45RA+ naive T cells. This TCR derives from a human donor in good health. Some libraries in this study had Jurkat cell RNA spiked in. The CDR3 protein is CASSQDGTGFTGELFF. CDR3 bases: TGCGCCAGCAGCCAAGACGGGACAGGGTTCACCGGGGAGCTGTTTTTT.